A single sample gave rise to the 30 T cell receptor beta chains below, sequenced in a study of human T cells and chemical hapten exposure. Each CDR3 protein gets one entry after TCRdb re-called the RACE reads with MiXCR. Among 75,000 to 95,000 distinct CDR3 sequences listed, roughly 9.6% were seen once. The time point: patch test 2, 6 weeks after DPC sensitization. Documented treatment: therapeutic diphenylcyclopropenone sensitization with weekly scalp DPC. The starting material was whole blood, obtained in connection with sensitization to the hapten diphenylcyclopropenone (DPC). Receptor source: a middle-aged man with alopecia areata. Some clones in this sample may be carry-over from other donors' samples.

The chain recombines TRBV7-2 with TRBJ2-3; 9 nucleotides line up with TRBD1. The CDR3 runs 15 residues. V lost 4 bases to trimming and J lost 5 bases; unmatched junction nucleotides: 7. The V gene's germline CDR1 is SGHTA and CDR2 FQGNSA. The CDR3 sequence is CASSSGQGLIDTQYF. CDR3 nucleotide sequence: TGTGCCAGCAGCTCCGGACAGGGGTTAATAGATACGCAGTATTTT. The full variable domain, in which reference TRBV7-2 and TRBJ2-3 provide the parts outside the CDR3, is GAGVSQSPSNKVTEKGKDVELRCDPISGHTALYWYRQSLGQGLEFLIYFQGNSAPDKSGLPSDRFSAERTGGSVSTLTIQRTQQEDSAVYLCASSSGQGLIDTQYFGPGTRLTVL.

V gene TRBV19 combines with J gene TRBJ1-5; D may be TRBD1 (6 bases). V was cut by 5 bases and J by 0 bases, with 14 bases left in between. CDR3 size: 16 residues. Germline values: CDR1 LNHDA, CDR2 SQIVND (reference sequence). CDR3 protein: CASSPGALGSNQPQHF. CDR3 bases: TGTGCCAGTAGTCCAGGGGCACTCGGTAGCAATCAGCCCCAGCATTTT.

J is TRBJ2-5 and V is TRBV5-1; 9 bases match TRBD2. The CDR3 covers 16 residues. J lost 2 bases, V lost 4 bases, and 9 bases had no gene match. Germline assignment: CDR1 SGHRS and CDR2 YFSETQ. The CDR3 nucleotides are TGCGCCAGCAGCCCCCTGGCGGGAGGGGGACAAGAGACCCAGTACTTC. Its protein product is CASSPLAGGGQETQYF. Complete variable domain (other parts from reference TRBV5-1 and TRBJ2-5): KAGVTQTPRYLIKTRGQQVTLSCSPISGHRSVSWYQQTPGQGLQFLFEYFSETQRNKGNFPGRFSGRQFSNSRSEMNVSTLELGDSALYLCASSPLAGGGQETQYFGPGTRLLVL.

This chain links TRBV11-1 with TRBJ1-1, with TRBD1 matching 7 bases. Trimming cost V 2 bases and J 11 bases; bases outside gene matches: 17. Germline V CDR1 and CDR2: SGHAT, FQDESV (reference sequence). The CDR3 totals 16 residues. In DNA, the CDR3 is TGTGCCAGCAGCTTACTTGGTTTAGGGGGACAGTCGATGGCTTTCTTT. Translation gives CASSLLGLGGQSMAFF. The full variable domain, completed using reference TRBV11-1 and TRBJ1-1, is EAEVAQSPRYKITEKSQAVAFWCDPISGHATLYWYRQILGQGPELLVQFQDESVVDDSQLPKDRFSAERLKGVDSTLKIQPAELGDSAMYLCASSLLGLGGQSMAFFGQGTRLTVV.

This clonotype was detected ten times or more. The chain carries TRBV9 and TRBJ2-1; a possible D gene is TRBD2 (6 bases). Germline lookup yields CDR1 SGDLS and CDR2 YYNGEE. V shed 4 bases and J shed 8 bases, with 16 bases lying between them. This CDR3 comprises 14 residues. This CDR3 reads CASSLDGGYDEQFF. CDR3 in DNA: TGTGCCAGCAGCCTAGATGGGGGGTACGATGAGCAGTTCTTC.

This clonotype was observed a few times. The rearrangement uses TRBV29-1 and TRBJ2-4, with D perhaps assigned TRBD1 or TRBD2 (5 bases each). Trimming shortened V by 2 bases and J by 0 bases, and 14 bases separated the two germline ends. This CDR3 has 16 amino acids. Germline CDR1 is SQVTM and CDR2 is ANQGSEA. CDR3 region: CSVESSGTVAKNIQYF. CDR3 nucleotide sequence: TGCAGCGTTGAAAGCTCAGGGACGGTAGCCAAAAACATTCAGTACTTC.

This clonotype was seen ten or more times. This chain uses TRBV28 with TRBJ1-2; D is undetermined. CDR3 length: 16 residues. Trimming pared 2 bases from V and 0 bases from J, leaving 13 bases between. Per the germline V gene, CDR1 is MDHEN and CDR2 is SYDVKM. The DNA of the CDR3 is TGTGCCAGCAGTTTAACAGTCCTTCCTACTAACTATGGCTACACCTTC. This encodes CASSLTVLPTNYGYTF.

The chain carries TRBV10-3 and TRBJ1-1, with D uncertain. V gave up 3 bases and J gave up 1 base, with 6 bases separating them. CDR3 size: 13 residues. Germline V lookup: CDR1 ENHRY, CDR2 SYGVKD. The DNA for the CDR3 is TGTGCCATCAGTGATACAAGGAACACTGAAGCTTTCTTT. Protein sequence: CAISDTRNTEAFF.

This clonotype was recorded at least ten times. The gene calls are TRBV3-1 and TRBJ2-7, with 9 bases matching TRBD1. Trimming removed 1 base from V and 13 bases from J; junction bases left unmatched: 5. This CDR3 comprises 12 residues. Germline assignment: CDR1 LGHDT and CDR2 YNNKEL (reference sequence). CDR3 residues: CASSQGPGQGYF. The CDR3 DNA reads as TGTGCCAGCAGCCAAGGACCGGGACAGGGATACTTC.

This clonotype came up a few times. The chain is built from TRBV29-1 and TRBJ2-3, with D perhaps being TRBD1 or TRBD2 (5 bases each). Germline V gene data show CDR1 as SQVTM and CDR2 as ANQGSEA. The CDR3 totals 15 residues. The V end was cut by 3 bases, the J end by 2 bases, with 15 bases between. CDR3 protein: CSVEGTLVDTDTQYF. The CDR3, as DNA: TGCAGCGTTGAGGGGACCCTAGTAGACACAGATACGCAGTATTTT.

This clonotype was observed at least ten times. V is TRBV28 and J is TRBJ1-2; 9 bases agree with TRBD1. The CDR3 is 15 amino acids. Looked up from germline, CDR1 is MDHEN and CDR2 is SYDVKM. After removal of 5 bases from V and 8 bases from J, the junction contained 12 bases not matched to a gene. The CDR3 nucleotides read TGTGCCAGCAGTATACTTCCCCGGACAGGGGAGGGCTACACCTTC. Amino acid sequence: CASSILPRTGEGYTF.

This clonotype was recorded a few times. V gene TRBV10-3 combines with J gene TRBJ1-1, with D uncertain. In germline, CDR1 is ENHRY, CDR2 SYGVKD. The CDR3 is 15 residues long. Trimming pared 6 bases from V and 5 bases from J, leaving 19 bases between. The CDR3 DNA reads TGTGCCATCAGCGCGTGGATAGGAAGGGCAACTGAAGCTTTCTTT. Protein sequence: CAISAWIGRATEAFF.

This rearrangement joins TRBV18 to TRBJ2-5, with D unresolved. Germline V gene data show CDR1 as KGHSH and CDR2 as LQKENI. The germline V and J ends were trimmed by 0 bases and 0 bases, with 5 bases remaining between them. CDR3 size: 14 residues. The CDR3 DNA sequence: TGTGCCAGCTCACCACCGCAGTACCAAGAGACCCAGTACTTC. As protein: CASSPPQYQETQYF. The full variable domain, completed using reference TRBV18 and TRBJ2-5, is NAGVMQNPRHLVRRRGQEARLRCSPMKGHSHVYWYRQLPEEGLKFMVYLQKENIIDESGMPKERFSAEFPKEGPSILRIQQVVRGDSAAYFCASSPPQYQETQYFGPGTRLLVL.

The rearrangement links TRBV2 to TRBJ2-4; D gene ambiguous. Per germline, CDR1 SNHLY and CDR2 FYNNEI. CDR3 length equals 11 residues. Trimming took off 6 bases at V and 6 bases at J, with 6 bases between the two ends. The CDR3 DNA is TGTGCCAGCAGCCTAGTAAACATTCAGTACTTC. It codes for CASSLVNIQYF.

This clonotype has ten or more counts. The chain couples TRBV12-5 to TRBJ1-2; 9 bases align to TRBD1. This CDR3 is built from 15 residues. Germline-derived CDR1 and CDR2 are LGHNT and FRNRAP. Trimming at V came to 0 bases and at J to 4 bases, leaving 3 bases not matched to a gene. The chain's CDR3 is CASGLVTGGSYGYTF. For the CDR3, the DNA is TGTGCTAGTGGTTTGGTAACAGGGGGCTCCTATGGCTACACCTTC.

The rearrangement joins TRBV5-4 to TRBJ2-1; 9 bases align to TRBD2. There are 17 residues in the CDR3. CDR1 SGHNT and CDR2 YYREEE come from the germline V gene (reference sequence). Trimming removed 0 bases from V and 5 bases from J; junction bases left unmatched: 9. In nucleotides, the CDR3 is TGTGCCAGCAGCTTGGTGTTTCGACTAGCGGCGGACAATGAGCAGTTCTTC. Translation: CASSLVFRLAADNEQFF. Full variable domain (outside the CDR3, taken from reference TRBV5-4 and TRBJ2-1): ETGVTQSPTHLIKTRGQQVTLRCSSQSGHNTVSWYQQALGQGPQFIFQYYREEENGRGNFPPRFSGLQFPNYSSELNVNALELDDSALYLCASSLVFRLAADNEQFFGPGTRLTVL.

The J gene is TRBJ2-4, the V gene TRBV12-3 or TRBV12-4, with D maybe TRBD1 (6 bases). V was shortened by 4 bases and J by 3 bases, with 10 bases between the two germline ends. The CDR3 consists of 14 residues. The CDR3 here is CASSSGGGKNIQYF. CDR3 coding DNA: TGTGCCAGCAGTTCTGGGGGCGGCAAAAACATTCAGTACTTC.

This clonotype showed up just a few times. The chain couples TRBV6-2 or TRBV6-3 to TRBJ1-5, with 8 bases aligning to TRBD1. The CDR3 runs 14 residues. J was trimmed by 6 bases and V by 2 bases; bases with no gene match: 3. Germline lookup yields CDR1 MNHEY and CDR2 SVGEGT. In nucleotides, the CDR3 is TGTGCCAGCAGTTACGGACAGGGTCCTCAGCCCCAGCATTTT. Translating it yields CASSYGQGPQPQHF.

This clonotype was detected only a few times. The chain joins TRBV29-1 to TRBJ2-1; TRBD2 aligns across 13 bases. This CDR3 is 13 amino acids long. Germline CDR1 SQVTM, CDR2 ANQGSEA. V dropped 8 bases and J dropped 8; count of bases not matched to a gene: 6. The CDR3 region has the DNA TGCAGCTTCCGACTAGCGGGAGGCTATGAGCAGTTCTTC. This codes for CSFRLAGGYEQFF.

This chain uses TRBV5-5 with TRBJ2-3; D perhaps matches TRBD2 (5 bases). The CDR3 is made up of 15 amino acids. The germline V and J ends were trimmed by 5 bases and 6 bases, with 19 bases remaining between them. Per germline, CDR1 SGHKS and CDR2 YYEKEE (reference sequence). CDR3 loop: CASRLWESPMDTQYF. The CDR3 nucleotides are TGTGCCAGCAGGCTGTGGGAGAGCCCCATGGATACGCAGTATTTT.

The chain has TRBV28 and TRBJ1-5; tentatively, D is TRBD1 (5 bases). The germline V gene encodes CDR1 MDHEN and CDR2 SYDVKM. This CDR3 has 16 amino acids. The germline V and J ends were trimmed by 5 bases and 1 base, with 15 bases remaining between them. CDR3 bases: TGTGCCAGCAGTCCTACAACAGGACTCAGCAATCAGCCCCAGCATTTT. Residues: CASSPTTGLSNQPQHF.

This clonotype was counted many times. The rearrangement joins TRBV5-1 to TRBJ1-2, with a weak D call TRBD1 (6 bases). CDR1 is SGHRS and CDR2 is YFSETQ in the germline V gene. Trimming took off 4 bases at V and 7 bases at J, with 11 bases between the two ends. This CDR3 region has 12 residues. The CDR3 reads CASSLDRLGYTF. CDR3 coding DNA: TGCGCCAGCAGCCTGGACAGACTTGGCTACACCTTC.

This clonotype turned up a few times. The J gene is TRBJ2-7, the V gene TRBV9; D perhaps matches TRBD1 (5 bases). The V gene's germline CDR1 is SGDLS and CDR2 YYNGEE. Deletions cut 4 bases from V and 6 bases from J, with 14 bases between. This CDR3 is built from 13 residues. The CDR3 nucleotides read TGTGCCAGCAGCTCCTCTTGGGGCGGCGAGCAGTACTTC. Its translation: CASSSSWGGEQYF. Using reference TRBV9 and TRBJ2-7 for the parts outside the CDR3, the full variable domain is DSGVTQTPKHLITATGQRVTLRCSPRSGDLSVYWYQQSLDQGLQFLIQYYNGEERAKGNILERFSAQQFPDLHSELNLSSLELGDSALYFCASSSSWGGEQYFGPGTRLTVT.

The chain uses TRBV29-1 and TRBJ2-5, with D possibly matching TRBD1 (5 bases). This CDR3 is built from 12 residues. The V and J ends lost 4 bases and 4 bases respectively, with 10 bases between them. The V gene's germline CDR1 is SQVTM and CDR2 ANQGSEA. CDR3 DNA sequence: TGCAGCGTTGTGACAGTAGGAGAGACCCAGTACTTC. As protein: CSVVTVGETQYF.

The rearrangement uses TRBV5-1 and TRBJ1-2, with TRBD1 matching over 7 bases. Germline CDR1 and CDR2: SGHRS and YFSETQ. The CDR3 is 13 residues long. V was pared by 2 bases and J by 7 bases, with 5 bases of the junction left unmatched. In DNA, the CDR3 is TGCGCCAGCAGCTTCCAGGGGGAATCTGGCTACACCTTC. It translates to CASSFQGESGYTF.

The CDR3 nucleotides read TGTGCCACCAGTGCCGTGGATCCCGTCATCGGGGAGCTGTTTTTT. Its protein product is CATSAVDPVIGELFF. The rearrangement links TRBV24-1 to TRBJ2-2; D uncertain. Germline CDR1 reads KGHDR; CDR2 reads SFDVKD. This CDR3 has 15 amino acids. The V end was cut by 5 bases, the J end by 7 bases, with 16 bases between.

In this sample, this clonotype turned up many times. The genes are TRBV6-2 or TRBV6-3 and TRBJ1-1; no clear D gene. Per the germline V gene, CDR1 is MNHEY and CDR2 is SVGEGT. V was clipped by 2 bases and J by 2 bases, with 12 bases between them. This CDR3 contains 15 residues. The CDR3: CASSYPRWFNTEAFF. The DNA of the CDR3 is TGTGCCAGCAGTTACCCCCGGTGGTTTAACACTGAAGCTTTCTTT.

This clonotype was seen more than once but under ten times. J is TRBJ1-1 and V is TRBV6-2 or TRBV6-3; 7 bases agree with TRBD1. CDR1 is MNHEY and CDR2 is SVGEGT in the germline V gene. This CDR3 is 15 amino acids long. With 6 bases clipped from V and 1 base from J, the junction kept 8 bases outside the gene matches. The CDR3 reads CASRNVHRGNTEAFF. The CDR3 DNA reads as TGTGCCAGCAGAAACGTTCACAGGGGGAACACTGAAGCTTTCTTT.

The chain couples TRBV12-5 to TRBJ1-1, with a tentative D call TRBD1 (5 bases). The CDR3 covers 15 residues. CDR1 and CDR2 (germline): LGHNT, FRNRAP. The V and J ends lost 2 bases and 0 bases respectively, with 10 bases between them. CDR3 DNA sequence: TGTGCTAGTGGTTTGTTAACAGGCCTGAACACTGAAGCTTTCTTT. As protein: CASGLLTGLNTEAFF.

In this sample, this clonotype turned up a few times. The V and J genes are TRBV6-6 and TRBJ2-3; TRBD1 aligns across 7 bases. Trimming took 2 bases from V and 0 from J; bases not matched to a gene: 2. The CDR3 spans 15 residues. Germline lookup yields CDR1 MNHNY and CDR2 SVGAGI (reference sequence). CDR3 region: CASSYRDRSTDTQYF. The CDR3 bases are TGTGCCAGCAGTTACCGGGACAGAAGCACAGATACGCAGTATTTT.